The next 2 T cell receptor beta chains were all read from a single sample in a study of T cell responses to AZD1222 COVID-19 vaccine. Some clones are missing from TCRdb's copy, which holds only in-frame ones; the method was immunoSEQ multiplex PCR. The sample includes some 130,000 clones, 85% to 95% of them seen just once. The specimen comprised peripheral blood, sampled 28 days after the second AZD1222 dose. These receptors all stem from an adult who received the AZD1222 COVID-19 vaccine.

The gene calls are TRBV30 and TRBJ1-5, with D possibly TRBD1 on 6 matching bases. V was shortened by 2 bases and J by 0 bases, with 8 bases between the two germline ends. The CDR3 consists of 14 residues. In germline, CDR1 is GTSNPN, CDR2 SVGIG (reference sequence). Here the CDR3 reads CAWSWGASNQPQHF. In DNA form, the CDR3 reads TGTGCCTGGAGTTGGGGGGCTAGCAATCAGCCCCAGCATTTT.

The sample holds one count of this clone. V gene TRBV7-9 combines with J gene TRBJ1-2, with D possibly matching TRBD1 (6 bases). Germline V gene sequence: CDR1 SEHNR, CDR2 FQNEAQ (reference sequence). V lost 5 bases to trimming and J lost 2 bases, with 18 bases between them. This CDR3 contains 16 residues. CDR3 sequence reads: CASSNPSGQKNYGYTF. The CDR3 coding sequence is TGTGCCAGCAGCAACCCCTCGGGACAAAAAAACTATGGCTACACCTTC.